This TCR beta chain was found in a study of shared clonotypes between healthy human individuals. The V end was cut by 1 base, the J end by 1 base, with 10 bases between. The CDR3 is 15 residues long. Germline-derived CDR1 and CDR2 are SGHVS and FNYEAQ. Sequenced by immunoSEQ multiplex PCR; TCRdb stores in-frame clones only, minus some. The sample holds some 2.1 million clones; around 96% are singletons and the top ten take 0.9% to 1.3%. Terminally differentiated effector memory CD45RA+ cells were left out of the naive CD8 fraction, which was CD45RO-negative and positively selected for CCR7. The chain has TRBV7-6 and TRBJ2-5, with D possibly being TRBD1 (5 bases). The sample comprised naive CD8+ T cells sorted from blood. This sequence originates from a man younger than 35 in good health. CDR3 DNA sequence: TGTGCCAGCAGCTTAGGAAGGGGCCTCCAAGAGACCCAGTACTTC. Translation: CASSLGRGLQETQYF.